This TCR beta chain was sequenced for a study of vaccination effects on CD4 cells after COVID-19 (dated by TCRdb to between 2021 and 2024). A note on the overall study: Three convalescent patients were sampled early (day +14) and late (day +241, +227, +161 respectively) after vaccination. SARS-CoV-2 spike-specific CD4+ TCR repertoires were compared before and after mRNA vaccination in COVID-19 convalescent patients and in infection-naive vaccine recipients. A total of 10 COVID-19 convalescent patients and a handful of SARS-CoV-2-naive healthy vaccine recipients were included in the full study. Cultures from other donors in the study were sequenced using the Oncomine TCR Beta short-read assay on an Illumina iSeq 100. Post-vaccine samples across the study were collected a median of 72 days after the second dose, with a range of 14 to 241. The investigation overall reported the following: In convalescent patients, the post-vaccine spike-reactive repertoire was composed mainly of new vaccine-induced clones that were largely distinct from infection-induced clones. Clones induced by infection and clones induced by vaccination both contracted markedly at late timepoints after vaccination, which fits with T cell responses waning over time. Limitations of the study were the small number of convalescent patients and the absence of early post-infection timepoints.

In the ViraFEST assay, PBMC were stimulated with viral peptide pools, and TCR sequencing was then used to find antigen-specific CD4+ T cell clonotypes based on their expansion. After approximately eleven days of culture, CD4+ T cells were isolated with the EasySep CD4+ T cell isolation kit. PCR-confirmed SARS-CoV-2 infection had occurred in convalescent patients between March and December 2020, before the Alpha, Beta and Delta variants emerged in the United States. Each participant got two doses of an mRNA SARS-CoV-2 vaccine, either BNT162b2 or mRNA-1273. About 2.2 million PBMC per well were cultured in IMDM with about 4.8% human AB serum, roughly 11 IU/ml IL-2 and gentamicin, plus 10 ug/ml peptides. On days 3 and 7, half of the culture medium was replaced with fresh IL-2-containing medium. Each peptide stimulation condition was cultured in triplicate wells unless otherwise noted. PBMC were separated from whole blood using Ficoll-Paque Plus gradient centrifugation and were then either cryopreserved at -140C or used fresh. Overlapping peptide pools spanned the spike proteins of SARS-CoV-2 and the common cold coronaviruses HCoV-NL63, HCoV-OC43 and HCoV-229E. The QIAamp micro DNA kit was used to extract genomic DNA from the cultured CD4+ T cells.

Concerning this clone: Which antigen it targets is not known. Nothing much larger sits one base from this clone, and base qualities are not available.

V is pared back by 1 base and J by 8 bases, with 11 bases lying between the germline termini. The germline V gene (reference sequence) specifies LGHDT as CDR1 and YNNKEL as CDR2. The CDR3 measures 13 amino acids from cysteine to phenylalanine. The kept DNA is CDR3 alone, 39 bases in frame from the first base. The library was generated by the immunoSEQ multiplex PCR assay. TCR beta CDR3 sequencing was performed on DNA from the cultured, isolated CD4+ T cells. The published analysis was carried out like this. Non-productive TCR sequences were removed, reads were trimmed to the CDR3 region, and CDR3s of at least 7 amino acids were retained. Antigen-specific clonotypes were identified using the MANAFEST web app by comparison of expansion in peptide wells against reference cultures. Positive clones required FDR<0.05 expansion versus reference and all other wells, odds ratio above 5, and frequency above 0.1% in two replicate wells. A clonotype was defined as cross-reactive if the clonotype was significantly expanded both in SARS-CoV-2 spike wells and in at least one common cold coronavirus spike condition. CDR3 similarity was assessed by Levenshtein distance with the stringdist R package, and unrooted trees were built with ape in R 3.6.1. Entries here come from immuneACCESS through TCRdb and include only in-frame sequences with V and J called. Some clones fail to appear in such tables; in the studies checked, an unresolved V gene covers under half of the shortfall, and the cause of the remainder is unknown. That table supplies the V and J calls and clone size; D and trimming were determined from the DNA. This sample gives about 14,000 clones in total; 80% of them show up just once. Together, the top ten hold 17% of the sample.

The sequencing used CD4+ T cells from PBMCs cultured with SARS-CoV-2 spike peptides, collected after COVID-19 vaccination. The sample's cell subset or site, from its label and the paper: SARS-CoV-2 spike overlapping peptide pool stimulation. The chain is encoded by TRBV3-1 (or the pseudogene TRBV3-2) joined to TRBJ1-2, and TRBD1 may be the D gene, going by 6 matching bases. The receptor comes from a human donor who had a prior SARS-CoV-2 infection. CDR3 region: CASSQGARGGYTF. At the DNA level, the sequence is TGTGCCAGCAGCCAAGGGGCCAGGGGAGGCTACACCTTC.